This T cell receptor beta chain was identified during a study of siplizumab effects on memory and regulatory T cells. General observations from the study: The Treg-derived share of mappable alloreactive CD4+ clones averaged 68.8% with siplizumab and around 26% in controls. Sequences below about 10^-5 frequency were poorly captured. As a result, only a minor fraction of alloreactive clones mapped to unstimulated subsets.

The protocol was immunoSEQ multiplex PCR, while the TCRdb copy is restricted to in-frame clones and leaves out a portion. The table has roughly 100,000 clones, roughly 91% seen once; the top ten hold 0.25% to 0.35%. Per germline, CDR1 MNHNS and CDR2 SASEGT. The CDR3 spans 11 residues. Trimming took off 5 bases at V and 7 bases at J, with 9 bases between the two ends. With regard to this clone: As yet, its antigen is unknown.

Specimen: CD4+ T cells sorted from blood. The genes are TRBV6-1 and TRBJ2-7; D unclear. The source of this sequence is a human donor in good health. The CDR3 is CASSFGYEQYF. Written as DNA, the CDR3 is TGTGCCAGCAGTTTCGGGTATGAGCAGTACTTC.